This T cell receptor beta chain is from a study of blood T cell repertoires in COVID-19. The junction had 5 bases not matched to a gene; V was cut back by 3 bases and J by 2 bases. CDR3 length equals 15 residues. Germline loops: CDR1 SNHLY, CDR2 FYNNEI. Participant age was roughly 18 to 100 years, and participants resided in approximately 24 US areas. This clone showed up just once. Repertoires were generated with immunoSEQ multiplex PCR, while TCRdb's copy carries only in-frame clones and drops some. The table shows under 250,000 clones, with over 75% occurring only once. This clonotype was obtained from a woman aged 45-60 years with acute COVID-19. The sequencing sample was made of PBMCs or T cells enriched from blood (not recorded which). The J gene is TRBJ2-3, the V gene TRBV2, with TRBD2 matching over 7 bases. CDR3 bases: TGTGCCAGCAGTGACGGGCGGGGGTACACAGATACGCAGTATTTT. Amino acid sequence: CASSDGRGYTDTQYF. The full variable domain, completed using reference TRBV2 and TRBJ2-3, is EPEVTQTPSHQVTQMGQEVILRCVPISNHLYFYWYRQILGQKVEFLVSFYNNEISEKSEIFDDQFSVERPDGSNFTLKIRSTKLEDSAMYFCASSDGRGYTDTQYFGPGTRLTVL.